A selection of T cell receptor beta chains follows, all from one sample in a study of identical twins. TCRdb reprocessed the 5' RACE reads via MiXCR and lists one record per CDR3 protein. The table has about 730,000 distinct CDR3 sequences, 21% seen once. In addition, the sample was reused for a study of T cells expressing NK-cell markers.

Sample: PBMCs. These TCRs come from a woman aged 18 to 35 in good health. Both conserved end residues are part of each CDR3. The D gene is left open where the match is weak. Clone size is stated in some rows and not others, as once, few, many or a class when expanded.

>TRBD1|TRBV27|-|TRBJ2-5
CASSKPTGQGGETQYF
TGTGCCAGCAGCAAACCCACGGGACAGGGAGGGGAGACCCAGTACTTC
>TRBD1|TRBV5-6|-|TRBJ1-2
CASSPQGAEYGYTF
TGTGCCAGCAGCCCACAGGGGGCGGAGTATGGCTACACCTTC
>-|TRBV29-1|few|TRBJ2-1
CSARTTGNEQFF
TGCAGCGCCCGGACGACGGGGAATGAGCAGTTCTTC
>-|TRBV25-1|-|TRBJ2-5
CASEDRQETQYF
TGTGCCAGCGAAGACAGACAAGAGACCCAGTACTTC
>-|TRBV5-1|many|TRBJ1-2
CASSLGGSHGYTF
TGCGCCAGCAGCTTGGGGGGTTCGCATGGCTACACCTTC
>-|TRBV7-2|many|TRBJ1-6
CASSLGTDNSPLHF
TGTGCCAGCAGCTTAGGGACAGATAATTCACCCCTCCACTTT
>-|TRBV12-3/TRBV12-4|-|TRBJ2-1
CASTLSAYNEQFF
TGTGCCAGCACCCTTTCCGCCTACAATGAGCAGTTCTTC
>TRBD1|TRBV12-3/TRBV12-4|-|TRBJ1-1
CASSKTGEVEAFF
TGTGCCAGCAGTAAGACAGGGGAGGTTGAAGCTTTCTTT
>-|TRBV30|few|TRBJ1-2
CAWSVRGANYGYTF
TGTGCCTGGAGTGTAAGGGGGGCTAACTATGGCTACACCTTC
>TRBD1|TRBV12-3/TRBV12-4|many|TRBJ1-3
CASSWQGTAAGNTIYF
TGTGCCAGCAGTTGGCAGGGGACAGCGGCGGGAAACACCATATATTTT
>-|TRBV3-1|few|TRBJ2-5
CASSPLAATQYF
TGTGCCAGCAGCCCGCTTGCGGCGACCCAGTACTTC
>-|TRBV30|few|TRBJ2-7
CAWSRTPVGQYF
TGTGCCTGGAGTCGGACCCCCGTAGGGCAGTACTTC
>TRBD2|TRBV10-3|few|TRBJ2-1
CAPGEREGFEQFF
TGTGCCCCGGGAGAGCGGGAGGGTTTTGAGCAGTTCTTC
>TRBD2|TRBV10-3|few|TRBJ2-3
CAISGGTSGTDTQYF
TGTGCCATCAGTGGAGGGACTAGCGGGACAGATACGCAGTATTTT
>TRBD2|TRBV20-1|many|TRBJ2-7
CSATGTISGEQYF
TGCAGTGCTACCGGGACTATCTCTGGCGAGCAGTACTTC
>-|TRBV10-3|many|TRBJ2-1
CAISEPGHSMEQFF
TGTGCCATCAGTGAACCGGGACACTCCATGGAGCAGTTCTTC
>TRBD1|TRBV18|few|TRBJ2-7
CASSHGTGGDEQYF
TGTGCCAGCTCACACGGGACAGGTGGCGACGAGCAGTACTTC
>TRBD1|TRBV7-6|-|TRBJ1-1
CASRALYRGRGEAFF
TGTGCCAGCAGAGCACTTTACAGGGGGCGAGGTGAAGCTTTCTTT
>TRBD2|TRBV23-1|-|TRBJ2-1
CASSQELAGGSYNEQFF
TGCGCCAGCAGTCAAGAACTAGCGGGAGGTTCCTACAATGAGCAGTTCTTC
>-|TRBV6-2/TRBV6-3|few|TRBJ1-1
CASSYIGQPNTEAFF
TGTGCCAGCAGTTACATTGGACAGCCCAACACTGAAGCTTTCTTT
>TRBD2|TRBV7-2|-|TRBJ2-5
CASSDKRGGETQYF
TGTGCCAGCAGCGACAAGCGGGGGGGAGAGACCCAGTACTTC
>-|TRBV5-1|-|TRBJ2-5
CASSLNRGQKTQYF
TGCGCCAGCAGCTTGAACCGGGGGCAGAAGACCCAGTACTTC
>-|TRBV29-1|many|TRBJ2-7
CSVDGEQGNPYQQYF
TGCAGCGTTGATGGGGAACAGGGTAACCCATATCAGCAGTACTTC
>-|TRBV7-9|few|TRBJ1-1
CASSSAESGRNTEAFF
TGTGCCAGCAGCTCCGCCGAGTCCGGGAGGAACACTGAAGCTTTCTTT
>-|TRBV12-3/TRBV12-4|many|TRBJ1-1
CASSLALVPEAFF
TGTGCCAGCAGTTTAGCGCTAGTCCCTGAAGCTTTCTTT
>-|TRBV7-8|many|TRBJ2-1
CASSSDAEAREQFF
TGTGCCAGCAGCTCGGACGCGGAAGCTCGGGAGCAGTTCTTC
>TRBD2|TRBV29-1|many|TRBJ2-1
CSVDEREGRNEQFF
TGCAGCGTGGATGAGCGGGAGGGCCGGAATGAGCAGTTCTTC
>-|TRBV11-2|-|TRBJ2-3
CASSRQVADTQYF
TGTGCCAGCAGCCGACAGGTAGCAGATACGCAGTATTTT
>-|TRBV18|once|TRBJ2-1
CASSPFGLLGGDEQFF
TGTGCCAGCTCACCCTTCGGACTGCTTGGGGGAGATGAGCAGTTCTTC
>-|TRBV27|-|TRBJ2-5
CASSSAYTGWETQYF
TGTGCCAGCAGTTCAGCCTACACAGGTTGGGAGACCCAGTACTTC
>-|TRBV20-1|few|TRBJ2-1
CSARDAQRVHSYNEQFF
TGCAGTGCTAGAGATGCCCAGCGGGTTCACTCCTACAATGAGCAGTTCTTC
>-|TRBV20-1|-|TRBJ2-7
CSARDPKASVDEQYF
TGCAGTGCTAGAGATCCAAAGGCTTCAGTGGACGAGCAGTACTTC
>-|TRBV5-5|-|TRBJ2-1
CASSFVETLQFF
TGTGCCAGCAGCTTCGTCGAGACATTACAGTTCTTC
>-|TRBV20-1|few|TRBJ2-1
CSATSQGPNEQFF
TGCAGTGCTACATCCCAGGGACCCAATGAGCAGTTCTTC
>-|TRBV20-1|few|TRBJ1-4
CSARGQATNEKLFF
TGCAGTGCTAGAGGACAAGCAACTAATGAAAAACTGTTTTTT
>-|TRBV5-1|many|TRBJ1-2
CASTYRDNYGYTF
TGCGCCAGCACCTACAGAGACAACTATGGCTACACCTTC
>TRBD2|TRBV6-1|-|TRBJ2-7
CASSTAASGGYEQYF
TGTGCCAGCAGTACGGCGGCTAGCGGGGGATACGAGCAGTACTTC
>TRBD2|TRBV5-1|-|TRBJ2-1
CASGPTSGRPYNEQFF
TGCGCCAGCGGTCCTACTAGCGGGAGACCCTACAATGAGCAGTTCTTC
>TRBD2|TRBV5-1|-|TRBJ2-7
CASSVGGGNYEQYF
TGCGCCAGCAGCGTGGGGGGGGGAAACTACGAGCAGTACTTC
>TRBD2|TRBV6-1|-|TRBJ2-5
CASRDPLAGGQETQYF
TGTGCCAGCAGGGACCCACTAGCGGGAGGGCAAGAGACCCAGTACTTC
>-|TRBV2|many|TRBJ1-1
CASSERGDTEAFF
TGTGCCAGCAGTGAAAGGGGCGACACTGAAGCTTTCTTT
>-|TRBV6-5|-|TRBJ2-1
CASSYGEAGASWNEQFF
TGTGCCAGCAGTTACGGGGAGGCGGGGGCTAGTTGGAATGAGCAGTTCTTC
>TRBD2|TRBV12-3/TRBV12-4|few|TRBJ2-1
CAFIPRWGGPGNNEQFF
TGTGCCTTCATCCCACGGTGGGGGGGACCAGGGAACAATGAGCAGTTCTTC
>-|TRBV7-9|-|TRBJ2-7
CASSSQGLDYEQYF
TGTGCCAGCAGCTCTCAGGGTTTGGACTACGAGCAGTACTTC
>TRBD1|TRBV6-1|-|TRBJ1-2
CATLGDRENSVTGYTF
TGTGCCACCCTAGGAGACAGGGAAAACTCAGTAACTGGCTACACCTTC